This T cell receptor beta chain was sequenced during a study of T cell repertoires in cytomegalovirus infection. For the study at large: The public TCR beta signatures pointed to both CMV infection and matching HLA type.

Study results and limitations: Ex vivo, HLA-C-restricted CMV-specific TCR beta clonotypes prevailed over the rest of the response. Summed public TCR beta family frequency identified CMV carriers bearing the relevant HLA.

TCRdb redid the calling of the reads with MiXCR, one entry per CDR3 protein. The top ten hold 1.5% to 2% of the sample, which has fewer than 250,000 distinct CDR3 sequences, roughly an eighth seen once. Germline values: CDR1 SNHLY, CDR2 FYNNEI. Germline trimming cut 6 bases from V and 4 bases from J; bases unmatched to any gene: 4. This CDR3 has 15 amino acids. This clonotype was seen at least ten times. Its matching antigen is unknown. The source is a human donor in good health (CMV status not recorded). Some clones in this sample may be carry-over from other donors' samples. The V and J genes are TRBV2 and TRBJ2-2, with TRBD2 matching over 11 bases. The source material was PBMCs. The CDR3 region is CASRGTSGSTGELFF. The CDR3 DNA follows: TGTGCCAGCAGGGGGACTAGCGGTAGCACCGGGGAGCTGTTTTTT.